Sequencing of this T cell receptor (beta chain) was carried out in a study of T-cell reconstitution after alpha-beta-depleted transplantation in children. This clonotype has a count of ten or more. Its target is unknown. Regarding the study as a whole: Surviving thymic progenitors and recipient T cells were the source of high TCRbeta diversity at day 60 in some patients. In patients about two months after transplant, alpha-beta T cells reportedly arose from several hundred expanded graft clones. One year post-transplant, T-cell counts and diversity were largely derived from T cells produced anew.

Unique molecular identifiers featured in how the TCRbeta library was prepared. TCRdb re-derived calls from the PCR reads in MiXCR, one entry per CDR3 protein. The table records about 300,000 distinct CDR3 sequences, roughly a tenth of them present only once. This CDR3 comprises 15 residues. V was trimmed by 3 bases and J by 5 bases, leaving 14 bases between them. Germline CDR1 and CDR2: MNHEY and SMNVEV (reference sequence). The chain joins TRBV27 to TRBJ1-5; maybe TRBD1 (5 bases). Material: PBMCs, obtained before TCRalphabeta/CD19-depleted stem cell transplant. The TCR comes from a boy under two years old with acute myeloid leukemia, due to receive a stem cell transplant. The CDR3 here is CASSFSRGGDQPQHF. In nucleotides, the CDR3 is TGTGCCAGCAGTTTCTCTCGGGGGGGGGATCAGCCCCAGCATTTT.